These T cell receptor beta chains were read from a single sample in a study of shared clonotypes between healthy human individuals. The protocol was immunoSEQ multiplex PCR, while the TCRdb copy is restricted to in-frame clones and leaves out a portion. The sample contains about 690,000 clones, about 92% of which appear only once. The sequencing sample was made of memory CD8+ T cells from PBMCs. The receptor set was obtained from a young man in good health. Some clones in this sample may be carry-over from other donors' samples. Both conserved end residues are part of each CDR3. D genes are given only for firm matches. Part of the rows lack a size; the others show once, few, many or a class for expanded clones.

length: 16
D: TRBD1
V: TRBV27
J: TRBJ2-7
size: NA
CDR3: CASSLRAGTGPYEQYF
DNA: TGTGCCAGCAGCCTACGGGCCGGGACAGGGCCCTACGAGCAGTACTTC

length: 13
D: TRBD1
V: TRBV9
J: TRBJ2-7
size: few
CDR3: CASSPDRGYEQYF
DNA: TGTGCCAGCAGCCCTGACAGGGGCTACGAGCAGTACTTC

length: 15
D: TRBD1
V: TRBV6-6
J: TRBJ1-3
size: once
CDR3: CASSYSWTGENTIYF
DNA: TGTGCCAGCAGTTACTCCTGGACAGGGGAAAACACCATATATTTT

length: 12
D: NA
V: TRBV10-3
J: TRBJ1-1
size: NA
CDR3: CAISEGGTEAFF
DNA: TGTGCCATCAGTGAGGGAGGCACTGAAGCTTTCTTT

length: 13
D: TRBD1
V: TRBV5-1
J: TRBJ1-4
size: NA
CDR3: CASSYTGQGLVFF
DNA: TGCGCCAGCAGCTACACGGGACAGGGTTTGGTGTTTTTT

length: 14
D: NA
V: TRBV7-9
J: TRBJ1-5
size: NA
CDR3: CASSFGGSSQPQHF
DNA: TGTGCCAGCAGCTTTGGTGGATCAAGTCAGCCCCAGCATTTT

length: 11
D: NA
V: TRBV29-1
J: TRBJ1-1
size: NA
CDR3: CSGLRNTEAFF
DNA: TGCAGCGGTTTACGTAACACTGAAGCTTTCTTT

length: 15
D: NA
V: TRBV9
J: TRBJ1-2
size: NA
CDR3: CASSRRGGANYGYTF
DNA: TGTGCCAGCAGCCGCAGGGGAGGAGCTAACTATGGCTACACCTTC

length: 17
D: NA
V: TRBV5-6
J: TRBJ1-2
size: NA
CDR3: CASSLFGFQSGADGYTF
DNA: TGTGCCAGCAGCTTGTTTGGGTTCCAGTCGGGAGCAGATGGCTACACCTTC

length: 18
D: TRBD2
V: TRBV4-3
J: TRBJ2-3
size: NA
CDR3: CASSQELMERDPRDTQYF
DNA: TGCGCCAGCAGCCAAGAATTAATGGAGCGGGACCCGAGGGATACGCAGTATTTT

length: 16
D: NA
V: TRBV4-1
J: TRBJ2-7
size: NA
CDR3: CASSQVGGASSLEQYF
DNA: TGCGCCAGCAGCCAAGTTGGAGGGGCTAGCTCTCTAGAGCAGTACTTC

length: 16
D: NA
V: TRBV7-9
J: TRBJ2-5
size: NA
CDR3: CASNPRSLSERETQYF
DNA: TGTGCCAGCAACCCAAGGTCCCTGTCCGAAAGAGAGACCCAGTACTTC

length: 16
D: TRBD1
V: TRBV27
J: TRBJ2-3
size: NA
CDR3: CASGSVGTGFADTQYF
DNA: TGTGCCAGCGGATCAGTCGGGACAGGGTTTGCAGATACGCAGTATTTT

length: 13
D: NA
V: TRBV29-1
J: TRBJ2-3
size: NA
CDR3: CSVRGGPGDTQYF
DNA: TGCAGCGTTCGAGGAGGGCCCGGAGATACGCAGTATTTT

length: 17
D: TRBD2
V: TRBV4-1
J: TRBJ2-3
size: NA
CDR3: CASRGLAGERGTDTQYF
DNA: TGCGCCAGCCGTGGGCTAGCGGGAGAGAGGGGCACAGATACGCAGTATTTT

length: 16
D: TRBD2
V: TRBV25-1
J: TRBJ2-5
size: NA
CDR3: CASSGARAGVAETQYF
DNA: TGTGCCAGCAGTGGGGCCAGGGCGGGAGTAGCAGAGACCCAGTACTTC

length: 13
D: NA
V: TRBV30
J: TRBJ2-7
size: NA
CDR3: CAWSRVSSYEQYF
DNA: TGTGCCTGGAGCCGGGTGAGCTCCTACGAGCAGTACTTC

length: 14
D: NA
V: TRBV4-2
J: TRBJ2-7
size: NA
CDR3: CASSQVGPLDEQYF
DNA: TGTGCCAGCAGCCAAGTTGGACCCCTCGACGAGCAGTACTTC

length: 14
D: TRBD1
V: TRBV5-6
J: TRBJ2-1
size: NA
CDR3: CASSLADRVHEQFF
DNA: TGTGCCAGCAGCTTGGCGGACAGGGTGCATGAGCAGTTCTTC

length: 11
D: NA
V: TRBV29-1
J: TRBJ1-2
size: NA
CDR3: CSVGGYYGYTF
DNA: TGCAGCGTTGGGGGCTACTATGGCTACACCTTC

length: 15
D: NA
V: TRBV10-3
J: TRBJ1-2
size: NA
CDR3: CAISESLEGRDGYTF
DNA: TGTGCCATCAGTGAGTCCCTGGAAGGGAGGGATGGCTACACCTTC

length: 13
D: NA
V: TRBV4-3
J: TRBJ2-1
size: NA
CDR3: CASSRTGYNEQFF
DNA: TGCGCCAGCAGCCGGACTGGGTACAATGAGCAGTTCTTC

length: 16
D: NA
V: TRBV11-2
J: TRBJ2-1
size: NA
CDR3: CASSLGGLSSYNEQFF
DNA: TGTGCCAGCAGCTTAGGCGGGCTGAGCTCCTACAATGAGCAGTTCTTC

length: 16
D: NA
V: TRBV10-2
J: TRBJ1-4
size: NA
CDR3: CASSTTGSEANEKLFF
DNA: TGCGCCAGCAGCACCACAGGGTCGGAAGCTAATGAAAAACTGTTTTTT

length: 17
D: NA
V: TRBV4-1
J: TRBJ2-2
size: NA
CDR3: CASRRSPAEIVTGELFF
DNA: TGCGCCAGCAGACGGAGCCCAGCGGAGATAGTCACCGGGGAGCTGTTTTTT

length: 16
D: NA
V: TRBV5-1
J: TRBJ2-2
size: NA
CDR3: CASSLKTQGNTGELFF
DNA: TGCGCCAGCAGCTTGAAGACTCAGGGGAACACCGGGGAGCTGTTTTTT

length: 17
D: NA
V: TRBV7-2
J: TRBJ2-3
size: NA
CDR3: CASSARKGRERSLTQYF
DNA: TGTGCCAGCAGCGCCCGGAAAGGTCGGGAGCGATCCCTTACGCAGTATTTT

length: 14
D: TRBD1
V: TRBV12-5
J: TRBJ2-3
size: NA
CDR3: CASGDEDRTDTQYF
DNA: TGTGCTAGTGGGGATGAGGACAGGACAGATACGCAGTATTTT

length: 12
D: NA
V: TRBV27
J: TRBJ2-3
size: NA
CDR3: CASSPRRPPQYF
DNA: TGTGCCAGCAGTCCACGTCGGCCTCCGCAGTATTTT

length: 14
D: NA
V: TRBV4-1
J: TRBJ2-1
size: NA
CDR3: CASSQVGREGEQFF
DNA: TGCGCCAGCAGCCAAGTGGGCAGGGAAGGTGAGCAGTTCTTC

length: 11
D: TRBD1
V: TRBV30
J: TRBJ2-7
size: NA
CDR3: CACYTGAEQYF
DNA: TGTGCCTGTTACACAGGGGCCGAGCAGTACTTC

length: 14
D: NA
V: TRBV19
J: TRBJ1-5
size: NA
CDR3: CASSITAGNQPQHF
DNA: TGTGCCAGTAGTATCACGGCAGGGAATCAGCCCCAGCATTTT

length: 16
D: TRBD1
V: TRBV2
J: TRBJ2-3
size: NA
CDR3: CASGGRGQGVTDTQYF
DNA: TGTGCCAGCGGAGGGAGGGGACAGGGGGTGACAGATACGCAGTATTTT

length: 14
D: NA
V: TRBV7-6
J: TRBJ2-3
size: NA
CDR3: CASQALVGTDTQYF
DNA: TGTGCCAGCCAAGCCCTCGTTGGCACAGATACGCAGTATTTT

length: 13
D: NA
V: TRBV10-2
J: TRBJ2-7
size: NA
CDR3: CASMEGRSYEQYF
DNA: TGCGCCAGCATGGAAGGGAGGTCCTACGAGCAGTACTTC

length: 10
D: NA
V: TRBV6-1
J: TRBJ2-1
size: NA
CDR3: CATSANEQFF
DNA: TGTGCCACCTCCGCCAATGAGCAGTTCTTC

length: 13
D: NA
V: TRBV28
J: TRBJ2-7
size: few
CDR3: CASISGLTYEQYF
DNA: TGTGCCAGCATCTCGGGACTCACCTACGAGCAGTACTTC

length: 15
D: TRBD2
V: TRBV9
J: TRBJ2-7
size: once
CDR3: CASSLGLAGGYEQYF
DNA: TGTGCCAGCAGTCTTGGACTAGCGGGAGGTTACGAGCAGTACTTC

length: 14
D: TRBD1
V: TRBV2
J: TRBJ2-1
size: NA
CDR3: CASSGDRAYNEQFF
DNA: TGTGCCAGCAGTGGGGACAGGGCGTACAATGAGCAGTTCTTC

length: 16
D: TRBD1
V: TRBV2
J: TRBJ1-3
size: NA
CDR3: CASSPGQGVLTNTIYF
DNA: TGTGCCAGCAGTCCTGGACAGGGGGTCTTAACGAACACCATATATTTT

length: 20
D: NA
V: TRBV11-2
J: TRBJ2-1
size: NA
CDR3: CASSLDVYGESAYSYNEQFF
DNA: TGTGCCAGCAGCTTAGACGTGTACGGGGAAAGCGCGTACTCCTACAATGAGCAGTTCTTC

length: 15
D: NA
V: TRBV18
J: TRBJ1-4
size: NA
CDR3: CASSPKDSTNEKLFF
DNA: TGTGCCAGCTCACCAAAGGACAGTACTAATGAAAAACTGTTTTTT

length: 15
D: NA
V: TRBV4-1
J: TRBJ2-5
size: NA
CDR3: CASSPYWRGLETQYF
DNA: TGCGCCAGCAGCCCCTACTGGCGGGGGCTCGAGACCCAGTACTTC

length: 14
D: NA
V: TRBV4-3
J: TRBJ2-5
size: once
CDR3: CASSQGRTPETQYF
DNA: TGCGCCAGCAGCCAAGGGAGGACGCCGGAGACCCAGTACTTC

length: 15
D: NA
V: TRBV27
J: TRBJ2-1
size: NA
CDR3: CASSSPPEGYNEQFF
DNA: TGTGCCAGCAGTTCCCCACCTGAGGGATACAATGAGCAGTTCTTC

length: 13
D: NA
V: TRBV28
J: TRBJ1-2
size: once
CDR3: CASSLSLDYGYTF
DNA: TGTGCCAGCAGTTTGAGTTTGGACTATGGCTACACCTTC

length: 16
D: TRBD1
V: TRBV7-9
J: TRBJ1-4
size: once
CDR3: CASSPRGAGGSEKLFF
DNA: TGTGCCAGCAGCCCACGCGGGGCAGGGGGAAGCGAAAAACTGTTTTTT

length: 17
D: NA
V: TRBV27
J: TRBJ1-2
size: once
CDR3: CASASRTEITPNYGYTF
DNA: TGTGCCAGCGCCTCCCGGACGGAGATTACACCTAACTATGGCTACACCTTC

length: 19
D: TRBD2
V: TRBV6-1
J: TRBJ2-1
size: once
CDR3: CASSDSGWTSGSPRDEQFF
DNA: TGTGCCAGCAGTGATTCCGGGTGGACTAGCGGGAGCCCCAGGGATGAGCAGTTCTTC

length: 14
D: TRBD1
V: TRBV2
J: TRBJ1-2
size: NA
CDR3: CAREAGGGNYGYTF
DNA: TGTGCCAGGGAGGCAGGGGGAGGAAACTATGGCTACACCTTC

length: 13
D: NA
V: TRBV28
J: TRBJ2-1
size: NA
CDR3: CASNSQSYNEQFF
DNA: TGTGCCAGCAACAGTCAGTCCTACAATGAGCAGTTCTTC

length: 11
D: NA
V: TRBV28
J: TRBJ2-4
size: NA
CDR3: CASTNLGIQYF
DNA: TGTGCCAGCACCAACCTTGGGATTCAGTACTTC